The 18 T cell receptor beta chains given below trace back to one sample, sequenced in a study of T-cell memory formation after mild COVID-19. TCRdb re-derived calls from the 5' RACE reads in MiXCR, one entry per CDR3 protein. The sample yields about 160,000 distinct CDR3 sequences, around a third seen once. Sample: PBMCs or a T cell subset sorted from them (not recorded which). Receptor source: an adult woman who had mild COVID-19 (a few samples of this study predate the infection). Cell type and time point are not known.

The rearrangement uses TRBV5-1 and TRBJ2-3; TRBD1 might be the D (5 bases). V gave up 1 base and J gave up 1 base, with 16 bases separating them. The CDR3 spans 17 residues. CDR1 is SGHRS, CDR2 YFSETQ, per germline. The CDR3 DNA reads as TGCGCCAGCAGCTTGAGGACCGCAGGGTTCGGCACAGATACGCAGTATTTT. It encodes CASSLRTAGFGTDTQYF.

There are a few counts of this clonotype. The chain employs TRBV30 and TRBJ2-1; D call uncertain. The CDR3 has 11 residues. Germline loops: CDR1 GTSNPN, CDR2 SVGIG (reference sequence). The V gene lost 2 bases and the J gene lost 7 bases, with 6 bases spanning the gap. CDR3 nucleotides: TGTGCCTGGAGTCCTCAGAATGAGCAGTTCTTC. Amino acids: CAWSPQNEQFF.

Here the CDR3 reads CASSVQGWEETQYF. CDR3 sequence (DNA): TGTGCCAGCAGCGTACAGGGCTGGGAAGAGACCCAGTACTTC. The chain links TRBV9 to TRBJ2-5; maybe TRBD1 (5 bases). V gave up 1 base and J gave up 3 bases, with 10 bases separating them. Germline V lookup: CDR1 SGDLS, CDR2 YYNGEE. This CDR3 comprises 14 residues.

The sample holds a few counts of this clonotype. The chain recombines TRBV5-1 with TRBJ2-1; D gene unclear. The CDR3 loop spans 12 amino acids. Between the trimmed V and J ends, which lost 0 bases and 6 bases, there was a span of 4 bases. Germline CDR1 SGHRS, CDR2 YFSETQ. The CDR3 is CASSLALNEQFF. CDR3 sequence (DNA): TGCGCCAGCAGCTTGGCCCTCAATGAGCAGTTCTTC.

This clonotype showed up just a few times. The genes are TRBV5-1 and TRBJ2-5; 9 positions agree with TRBD2. The CDR3 extends over 19 amino acids. The ends lost 4 bases at V and 2 bases at J; junction bases unmatched: 18. Germline V lookup: CDR1 SGHRS, CDR2 YFSETQ. The CDR3 region has the DNA TGCGCCAGCAGCGGCGGTGGGTCTAGCGGGAAAAGGAGACAAGAGACCCAGTACTTC. Its protein product is CASSGGGSSGKRRQETQYF. The full variable domain, with the rest looked up from reference TRBV5-1 and TRBJ2-5, is KAGVTQTPRYLIKTRGQQVTLSCSPISGHRSVSWYQQTPGQGLQFLFEYFSETQRNKGNFPGRFSGRQFSNSRSEMNVSTLELGDSALYLCASSGGGSSGKRRQETQYFGPGTRLLVL.

In this sample, this clonotype turned up many times. V is TRBV4-3 and J is TRBJ2-1, with 14 nucleotides matching TRBD2. The V gene's germline CDR1 is LGHNA and CDR2 YSLEER. This CDR3 has 17 residues. V was pared by 4 bases and J by 8 bases, with 10 bases of the junction left unmatched. DNA of the CDR3: TGCGCCAGCAGCCTCGGGACTAGCGGGAGCGGTAGCGATGAGCAGTTCTTC. This gives the protein CASSLGTSGSGSDEQFF.

V usage is TRBV9 and J usage is TRBJ1-1; D is perhaps TRBD1 (5 bases). V dropped 3 bases and J dropped 3 bases, with 12 bases sitting between them. The CDR3 extends over 14 amino acids. Germline loops: CDR1 SGDLS, CDR2 YYNGEE. CDR3 DNA sequence: TGTGCCAGCAGCGCCAGGGTTGCGGACACTGAAGCTTTCTTT. This sequence encodes CASSARVADTEAFF.

The CDR3 DNA reads TGTGCCAGCAGCCAAGTGGGGACAGGAAACACCGGGGAGCTGTTTTTT. Translation: CASSQVGTGNTGELFF. V usage is TRBV14 and J usage is TRBJ2-2, with 8 bases aligning to TRBD1. Trimming removed 1 base from V and 2 bases from J; junction bases left unmatched: 3. Per germline, CDR1 SGHDN and CDR2 FVKESK. There are 16 residues in the CDR3.

A single count supports this clonotype. The gene calls are TRBV24-1 and TRBJ1-5, with D hard to call. V was cut by 2 bases and J by 9 bases, with 7 bases left in between. The CDR3 extends over 12 amino acids. CDR1 and CDR2 (germline): KGHDR, SFDVKD. Here the CDR3 reads CATSDSEWPQHF. The CDR3 nucleotides are TGTGCCACCAGTGATTCTGAGTGGCCCCAGCATTTT.

The rearrangement joins TRBV12-3 or TRBV12-4 to TRBJ1-1; D gene ambiguous. V shed 1 base and J shed 3 bases, with 12 bases lying between them. The CDR3 is 15 residues long. CDR3 nucleotides: TGTGCCAGCAGTTTAGAGGTATCCCTAGACACTGAAGCTTTCTTT. Its translation: CASSLEVSLDTEAFF.

The chain is built from TRBV4-1 and TRBJ2-1; TRBD2 matches 13 bases. The V and J ends lost 4 bases and 7 bases, in that order; junction bases with no gene match: 4. The germline V gene encodes CDR1 MGHRA and CDR2 YSYEKL. The CDR3 length is 15 residues. Written as DNA, the CDR3 is TGCGCCAGCAGCCGGGGACTAGCGGGGACAAATGAGCAGTTCTTC. Translated, it gives CASSRGLAGTNEQFF.

Ten or more counts support this clonotype. The chain couples TRBV5-1 to TRBJ2-5; 10 bases are a match to TRBD1. V was clipped by 4 bases and J by 5 bases; unmatched bases: 11. Germline V lookup: CDR1 SGHRS, CDR2 YFSETQ. This CDR3 is 16 amino acids long. The DNA of the CDR3 is TGCGCCAGCAGCAGAGCCGGGACAGGGGTTGTCGAGACCCAGTACTTC. It is translated as CASSRAGTGVVETQYF.

This clonotype was observed a handful of times. The chain employs TRBV5-6 and TRBJ2-1; no clear D gene. The ends were cut back, 5 bases at V and 8 bases at J, with 8 bases in the middle. The V gene's germline CDR1 is SGHDT and CDR2 YYEEEE. CDR3 length: 11 residues. CDR3 in DNA: TGTGCCAGCAGTTCCTGGGATGAGCAGTTCTTC. Its protein product is CASSSWDEQFF.

The V and J genes are TRBV20-1 and TRBJ1-5; D not resolved. CDR1 is DFQATT, CDR2 SNEGSKA, per germline (reference sequence). The CDR3 has 14 amino acids. V lost 6 bases and J 2 bases, leaving 14 bases between the germline ends. The CDR3 region is CSAPGSRGNQPQHF. The CDR3, as DNA: TGCAGTGCCCCGGGGAGCCGGGGCAATCAGCCCCAGCATTTT.

A few counts support this clonotype. The rearrangement uses TRBV29-1 and TRBJ2-7, with D possibly called TRBD1 or TRBD2 (5 bases each). CDR3 length: 12 amino acids. The V gene lost 7 bases and the J gene lost 2 bases, with 12 bases spanning the gap. Germline assignment: CDR1 SQVTM and CDR2 ANQGSEA. This CDR3 is CSALGVAYEQYF. CDR3 sequence (DNA): TGCAGCGCCTTGGGGGTGGCCTACGAGCAGTACTTC.

This clonotype was seen many times. V is TRBV20-1 and J is TRBJ2-5; the D is unclear. The germline V and J ends were trimmed by 0 bases and 2 bases, with 7 bases remaining between them. The germline V gene encodes CDR1 DFQATT and CDR2 SNEGSKA (reference sequence). This CDR3 is 13 amino acids long. CDR3 residues: CSARDPQQETQYF. The CDR3 bases are TGCAGTGCTAGAGATCCACAGCAAGAGACCCAGTACTTC.

The chain is built from TRBV4-1 and TRBJ2-3; 9 positions agree with TRBD2. CDR1 and CDR2 (germline): MGHRA, YSYEKL. V shed 7 bases, J shed 3 bases, and the junction held 11 bases outside the gene matches. The length of the CDR3 is 16 residues. CDR3 bases: TGCGCCAGCACCGCGGGGCCTAGCGGGGAAACAGATACGCAGTATTTT. This translates into CASTAGPSGETDTQYF.

In this sample, this clonotype turned up once. This chain joins TRBV12-3 or TRBV12-4 and TRBJ1-2, with a tentative D call TRBD1 (5 bases). CDR3 length equals 14 residues. Trimming took off 10 bases at V and 3 bases at J, with 18 bases between the two ends. The CDR3 DNA reads TGTGCCATATTACCCGCGGGACTATACTATGGCTACACCTTC. This sequence encodes CAILPAGLYYGYTF.